Here is one TCR beta chain with its context. The antigen is not known. Germline assignment: CDR1 MDHEN and CDR2 SYDVKM. The CDR3 is 15 residues long. The sample originates from a study of CXCR3-negative and CXCR3-positive naive CD8 T cells. Whole-study findings and limits: Memory cells differed in TRBV-TRBJ usage, but naive CXCR3-negative and CXCR3-positive cells had similar usage. TRB CDR3s were more hydrophobic in CXCR3-positive than in CXCR3-negative naive cells. Cryopreserved cells partially lost CXCR3 expression, and fresh PBMCs were used in most assays.

Per CD8+ T cell subset, triplicate sorts of some 280,000 cells each were done. cDNA libraries for TRB were generated by 5' RACE incorporating UMI labels. TCRdb reprocessed the 5' RACE reads and stores each CDR3 protein as one record, lacking DNA. The ten top clones account for around 0.44%, within a sample of over 100,000 distinct CDR3 sequences. This TCR derives from a human donor in good health. Some clones in this sample may be carry-over from other donors' samples. The sample comprised naive CXCR3+ CD8+ T cells from blood. As to subset: CD45RO-CCR7+CD27+CD95- naive CD8+ T cells expressing CXCR3 (TNR3+). The rearrangement uses TRBV28 and TRBJ2-7; TCRdb indicates TRBD1, and absent DNA this call remains unverified. The CDR3 protein is CASSPPRFGYYEQYF.